This passage covers 11 T cell receptor beta chains from one sample sequenced in a study of blood T cell repertoires in COVID-19. Clones were sequenced by immunoSEQ multiplex PCR, and TCRdb holds only the in-frame ones, with some missing. This table has around 220,000 clones, about 93% appearing once. Sequencing was done on a sample of PBMCs or T cells enriched from blood (not recorded which). These receptors originate from a woman younger than 35 who had recovered from COVID-19.

The chain links TRBV11-3 to TRBJ2-2, with 13 bases that match TRBD2. CDR3 length: 18 amino acids. V lost 5 bases, J lost 5 bases, and 11 bases stayed unmatched. The germline gives CDR1 SGHNT, CDR2 YENEEA. Here the CDR3 DNA reads TGTGCCAGCAGCCCCCGACTAGCGGGGGGCCCGGGTACCGGGGAGCTGTTTTTT. Encoded protein: CASSPRLAGGPGTGELFF.

V usage is TRBV7-9 and J usage is TRBJ1-3, with 7 bases that match TRBD1. CDR3 length: 15 amino acids. The germline CDR1 and CDR2 sequences are SEHNR and FQNEAQ (reference sequence). J lost 0 bases, V lost 5 bases, and 4 bases had no gene match. CDR3 sequence reads: CASSRDSRSGNTIYF. The DNA of the CDR3 is TGTGCCAGCAGCAGGGACAGCCGCTCTGGAAACACCATATATTTT.

This rearrangement joins TRBV11-2 to TRBJ1-1, with TRBD1 matching over 8 bases. The ends lost 3 bases at V and 10 bases at J; junction bases unmatched: 13. The CDR3 covers 15 residues. CDR1 is SGHAT, CDR2 FQNNGV, per germline. The CDR3 region is CASSLDRTGNGVAFF. DNA for the CDR3: TGTGCCAGCAGCTTGGATAGGACAGGGAACGGTGTAGCTTTCTTT. Based on the CDR3 plus reference TRBV11-2 and TRBJ1-1, the full variable domain is EAGVAQSPRYKIIEKRQSVAFWCNPISGHATLYWYQQILGQGPKLLIQFQNNGVVDDSQLPKDRFSAERLKGVDSTLKIQPAKLEDSAVYLCASSLDRTGNGVAFFGQGTRLTVV.

This sequence joins TRBV7-8 and TRBJ1-4; 8 bases map to TRBD1. Germline lookup yields CDR1 SGHVS and CDR2 FQNEAQ. The junction had 9 bases not matched to a gene; V was cut back by 4 bases and J by 8 bases. There are 15 residues in the CDR3. The DNA of the CDR3 is TGTGCCAGCAGCTCGAAGGGACAGGCCCAAGAAAAACTGTTTTTT. It encodes CASSSKGQAQEKLFF.

The chain is built from TRBV10-3 and TRBJ1-1, with D perhaps TRBD1 (5 bases). This CDR3 has 14 residues. Germline V lookup: CDR1 ENHRY, CDR2 SYGVKD. Trimming removed 2 bases from V and 1 base from J, with 8 bases in between. CDR3 nucleotide sequence: TGTGCCATCAGTGAGGGACACCAGAACACTGAAGCTTTCTTT. Translated, it gives CAISEGHQNTEAFF.

For this clone: One end of the junction does not line up with germline, which may come from a read error. The chain couples TRBV4-2 to TRBJ1-2, with D possibly TRBD1 on 5 matching bases. The CDR3 has 15 amino acids. CDR1 LGHNA and CDR2 YNFKEQ come from the germline V gene. The CDR3 loop reads CASSRTQGREGEEGF. The CDR3 DNA follows: TGTGCCAGCAGCCGGACCCAGGGCAGGGAGGGTGAGGAAGGCTTC.

The chain links TRBV24-1 to TRBJ2-2; TRBD1 might be the D (6 bases). The ends were cut back, 7 bases at V and 9 bases at J, with 11 bases in the middle. The CDR3 has 12 residues. The germline gives CDR1 KGHDR, CDR2 SFDVKD. CDR3 loop: CATSARGRELFF. CDR3 nucleotides: TGTGCCACCAGCGCTAGGGGGAGGGAGCTGTTTTTT.

The rearrangement joins TRBV2 to TRBJ1-5; 8 bases align to TRBD1. The CDR3 length is 15 residues. V gave up 4 bases and J gave up 3 bases; unmatched junction bases: 5. The germline V gene encodes CDR1 SNHLY and CDR2 FYNNEI. The CDR3 reads CASSAGTGPNQPQHF. In DNA, the CDR3 is TGTGCCAGCAGTGCAGGGACAGGTCCCAATCAGCCCCAGCATTTT.

The chain couples TRBV25-1 to TRBJ1-1, with D maybe TRBD1 (5 bases). CDR1 and CDR2 from the germline V gene are MGHDK and SYGVNS. V lost 2 bases and J lost 5, with 15 bases in between. The CDR3 spans 15 residues. CDR3 bases: TGTGCCAGCAGTGAAGGGAGGGGATGGTTGACTGAAGCTTTCTTT. This codes for CASSEGRGWLTEAFF.

V and J are TRBV28 and TRBJ1-5; TRBD1 aligns across 9 bases. CDR3 length: 16 residues. The V segment lost 0 bases and the J segment 4 bases; nucleotides outside the gene matches: 4. Germline CDR1 and CDR2: MDHEN and SYDVKM. The CDR3 loop reads CASSLWAGTGNQPQHF. CDR3 in DNA: TGTGCCAGCAGTTTATGGGCCGGGACAGGGAATCAGCCCCAGCATTTT.

The rearrangement links TRBV11-2 to TRBJ2-7; TRBD1 aligns across 9 bases. The CDR3 sequence is 15 residues long. After removal of 6 bases from V and 3 bases from J, the junction contained 9 bases not matched to a gene. Germline V gives CDR1 SGHAT, CDR2 FQNNGV. The CDR3 reads CASRGEGTGRYEQYF. Written as DNA, the CDR3 is TGTGCCAGCAGGGGTGAGGGGACAGGGCGCTACGAGCAGTACTTC.